The 27 T cell receptor beta chains reported below all come from one sample, sequenced in a study of blood T cell repertoires in COVID-19. Generated by immunoSEQ multiplex PCR, the TCRdb table keeps only in-frame clones and is missing some. The table has roughly 150,000 clones, approximately 80% seen once. The sample was peripheral blood. The receptors were gathered from a man aged 65 to 85 who had recovered from COVID-19.

About this clone itself: The same CDR3 also results from other DNA sequences found in this sample. The J gene is TRBJ2-5, the V gene TRBV7-9; D is unclear. The CDR3 extends over 12 amino acids. CDR1 is SEHNR and CDR2 is FQNEAQ in the germline V gene (reference sequence). V dropped 0 bases and J dropped 5 bases, with 4 bases sitting between them. The CDR3 nucleotides are TGTGCCAGCAGCTTAGCGAGGGAGACCCAGTACTTC. This codes for CASSLARETQYF.

The CDR3 sequence: CSARYIDTQYF. The CDR3 coding sequence is TGCAGTGCCCGATACATAGATACGCAGTATTTT. V and J are TRBV20-1 and TRBJ2-3, with D unresolved. Germline CDR1 is DFQATT and CDR2 is SNEGSKA (reference sequence). V was cut by 6 bases and J by 5 bases, with 9 bases left in between. The CDR3 consists of 11 residues.

The chain is built from TRBV11-2 and TRBJ2-6; 7 nucleotides match TRBD1. CDR3 length: 18 residues. The germline gives CDR1 SGHAT, CDR2 FQNNGV. V dropped 1 base and J dropped 2; count of bases not matched to a gene: 8. CDR3 amino acids: CASSLAGQVGTGANVLTF. The CDR3 nucleotides are TGTGCCAGCAGCTTAGCCGGACAGGTGGGGACTGGGGCCAACGTCCTGACTTTC.

The chain has TRBV7-2 and TRBJ2-2, with 8 bases that match TRBD1. CDR1 is SGHTA and CDR2 is FQGNSA in the germline V gene. The CDR3 covers 15 residues. The J segment lost 6 bases and the V segment lost 5 bases, leaving 8 bases of the junction unmatched. The CDR3 reads CASSTPGGRAGELFF. The CDR3 region has the DNA TGTGCCAGCAGCACTCCAGGGGGCAGAGCCGGGGAGCTGTTTTTT.

The rearrangement uses TRBV19 and TRBJ2-2, with D possibly matching TRBD2 (6 bases). V was clipped by 8 bases and J by 5 bases, with 18 bases between them. This CDR3 has 15 amino acids. From germline, CDR1 is LNHDA and CDR2 SQIVND (reference sequence). In nucleotides, the CDR3 is TGTGCCAGTTCCCCGGGGACTGAACAGACCGGGGAGCTGTTTTTT. Translating gives CASSPGTEQTGELFF. Supplemented by reference TRBV19 and TRBJ2-2, the full variable domain reads DGGITQSPKYLFRKEGQNVTLSCEQNLNHDAMYWYRQDPGQGLRLIYYSQIVNDFQKGDIAEGYSVSREKKESFPLTVTSAQKNPTAFYLCASSPGTEQTGELFFGEGSRLTVL.

This clone was seen a few times. The CDR3 DNA reads as TGTGCCAGCAGCCGACGACAGGGGGCAAATGGCTACACCTTC. Translating gives CASSRRQGANGYTF. V gene TRBV28 combines with J gene TRBJ1-2; 10 positions agree with TRBD1. V was pared by 6 bases and J by 6 bases, with 7 bases of the junction left unmatched. Germline CDR1 reads MDHEN; CDR2 reads SYDVKM. CDR3 size: 14 residues.

The chain links TRBV6-2 or TRBV6-3 to TRBJ2-1, with 9 bases identical to TRBD1. This CDR3 spans 15 amino acids. V trimming: 5 bases; J trimming: 2 bases; junction bases outside the gene matches: 4. Germline V CDR1 and CDR2: MNHEY, SVGEGT. The CDR3 DNA follows: TGTGCCAGCAGTCGAGACAGGGGGGCCTACAATGAGCAGTTCTTC. Protein product: CASSRDRGAYNEQFF.

The chain combines TRBV7-9 with TRBJ1-2, with D perhaps TRBD1 (5 bases). Germline CDR1 reads SEHNR; CDR2 reads FQNEAQ (reference sequence). V dropped 4 bases and J dropped 8 bases, with 20 bases sitting between them. The CDR3 runs to 15 residues. CDR3 protein: CASSSTGPSAGGYTF. The CDR3 DNA is TGTGCCAGCAGCTCAACAGGTCCCTCCGCCGGCGGCTACACCTTC.

This rearrangement joins TRBV11-2 to TRBJ2-7, with 9 bases fitting TRBD2. The germline V gene has CDR1 SGHAT and CDR2 FQNNGV. The length of the CDR3 is 14 residues. The J segment lost 6 bases and the V segment lost 10 bases, leaving 13 bases of the junction unmatched. The CDR3 sequence: CATTPVVAGAEQYF. The CDR3 region has the DNA TGTGCCACAACTCCTGTCGTAGCGGGAGCCGAGCAGTACTTC.

The rearrangement joins TRBV6-5 to TRBJ2-7, with 10 bases identical to TRBD1. Germline V gene sequence: CDR1 MNHEY, CDR2 SVGAGI. This CDR3 contains 14 residues. Trimming at V came to 7 bases and at J to 4 bases, leaving 7 bases not matched to a gene. In DNA, the CDR3 is TGTGCCAGCACTCCGGGACAGGGGCCTTACGAGCAGTACTTC. Translated: CASTPGQGPYEQYF.

This sequence joins TRBV28 and TRBJ1-4; 10 bases map to TRBD1. The CDR3 length is 13 residues. J lost 9 bases, V lost 6 bases, and 4 bases had no gene match. Germline lookup yields CDR1 MDHEN and CDR2 SYDVKM. The CDR3 region is CASRRQGAQKLFF. DNA for the CDR3: TGTGCCAGCAGGCGACAGGGGGCGCAAAAACTGTTTTTT.

This clone showed up just once. V usage is TRBV28 and J usage is TRBJ2-3; perhaps TRBD2 as D (7 bases). This CDR3 contains 16 residues. The germline CDR1 and CDR2 sequences are MDHEN and SYDVKM. V was trimmed by 4 bases and J by 2 bases, leaving 16 bases between them. The CDR3, as DNA: TGTGCCAGCAGTTCGGGGGCTAGCGGAGACACAGATACGCAGTATTTT. Encoded protein: CASSSGASGDTDTQYF.

The genes are TRBV28 and TRBJ2-7; D ambiguous. This CDR3 has 11 amino acids. Trimming left V 3 bases short and J 6 bases short, with 6 bases between. Per the germline V gene, CDR1 is MDHEN and CDR2 is SYDVKM. As DNA, the CDR3 is TGTGCCAGCAGTTTGAGGTCCGAGCAGTACTTC. Residues: CASSLRSEQYF.

This clone was found many times. The chain combines TRBV10-1 with TRBJ2-2, with TRBD1 matching over 7 bases. The CDR3 runs 14 residues. Losses at the gene ends were 6 bases for V and 8 bases for J; bases not matched to a gene: 9. CDR1 and CDR2 (germline): WNHNN, SYGVQD (reference sequence). CDR3 region: CASRTDRVAGELFF. The CDR3, as DNA: TGCGCCAGCAGGACCGACAGGGTGGCTGGGGAGCTGTTTTTT.

The table lists this clone with a count of one. This chain uses TRBV10-2 with TRBJ2-3; no clear D. Germline V gene sequence: CDR1 WSHSY, CDR2 SAAADI. Trimming left V 7 bases short and J 6 bases short, with 11 bases between. This CDR3 has 12 amino acids. The CDR3 loop is CASKASSDTQYF. For the CDR3, the DNA is TGCGCCAGCAAAGCGAGTTCGGATACGCAGTATTTT.

The chain joins TRBV27 to TRBJ2-7, with 7 bases aligning to TRBD1. V gave up 5 bases and J gave up 2 bases; unmatched junction bases: 9. CDR3 length equals 15 residues. CDR1 and CDR2 (germline): MNHEY, SMNVEV (reference sequence). CDR3 protein: CASSPTGQEAYEQYF. CDR3 sequence (DNA): TGTGCCAGCAGTCCAACAGGACAGGAGGCCTACGAGCAGTACTTC.

The chain joins TRBV30 to TRBJ1-6; the D gene is possibly TRBD1 (6 bases). CDR1 and CDR2 (germline): GTSNPN, SVGIG (reference sequence). This CDR3 spans 14 amino acids. Trimming took 1 base from V and 9 from J, leaving 13 bases between them. The chain's CDR3 is CAWSGDRRISPLHF. The CDR3 nucleotides are TGTGCCTGGAGTGGAGACAGGAGAATTTCACCCCTCCACTTT.

The V gene is TRBV5-1, the J gene TRBJ2-1, with D perhaps matching TRBD2 (5 bases). V was pared by 7 bases and J by 10 bases, with 15 bases between. The CDR3 is made up of 12 amino acids. CDR1 is SGHRS and CDR2 is YFSETQ in the germline V gene. This chain's CDR3 is CASGDAGGEQFF. The DNA for the CDR3 is TGCGCCAGCGGGGATGCGGGCGGGGAGCAGTTCTTC. Together with reference TRBV5-1 and TRBJ2-1, the CDR3 gives the full variable domain: KAGVTQTPRYLIKTRGQQVTLSCSPISGHRSVSWYQQTPGQGLQFLFEYFSETQRNKGNFPGRFSGRQFSNSRSEMNVSTLELGDSALYLCASGDAGGEQFFGPGTRLTVL.

This clone occurred a few times. This rearrangement joins TRBV3-1 (or the pseudogene TRBV3-2) to TRBJ2-4, with D unresolved. The V end was cut by 4 bases, the J end by 4 bases, with 11 bases between. The CDR3 spans 14 residues. Germline CDR1 reads LGHDT; CDR2 reads YNNKEL (reference sequence). Written as DNA, the CDR3 is TGTGCCAGCAGCCCAGGCTTAGAAAAAAACATTCAGTACTTC. Protein sequence: CASSPGLEKNIQYF.

A word on this clone: This same CDR3 is encoded by further DNA sequences in the sample. The genes are TRBV30 and TRBJ2-5; 13 nucleotides match TRBD2. Germline values: CDR1 GTSNPN, CDR2 SVGIG (reference sequence). J was trimmed by 5 bases and V by 1 base; bases with no gene match: 7. CDR3 size: 16 residues. This CDR3 is CAWSAGLAGARETQYF. The CDR3 DNA is TGTGCCTGGAGTGCAGGACTAGCGGGAGCGAGGGAGACCCAGTACTTC. Full variable domain (rest looked up from reference TRBV30 and TRBJ2-5): SQTIHQWPATLVQPVGSPLSLECTVEGTSNPNLYWYRQAAGRGLQLLFYSVGIGQISSEVPQNLSASRPQDRQFILSSKKLLLSDSGFYLCAWSAGLAGARETQYFGPGTRLLVL.

V and J are TRBV30 and TRBJ2-7, with TRBD2 matching over 11 bases. V shed 4 bases, J shed 7 bases, and the junction held 6 bases outside the gene matches. The CDR3 contains 13 residues. Per the germline V gene, CDR1 is GTSNPN and CDR2 is SVGIG (reference sequence). Here the CDR3 DNA reads TGTGCCTGGATGACTAGCGGGACTTATGAGCAGTACTTC. Protein: CAWMTSGTYEQYF.

V gene TRBV7-3 combines with J gene TRBJ1-1; unclear D gene. Per germline, CDR1 SGHTA and CDR2 FQGTGA. The ends were cut back, 6 bases at V and 5 bases at J, with 7 bases in the middle. The CDR3 is 11 residues long. CDR3 in DNA: TGTGCCAGCAGTTCCGGGACTGAAGCTTTCTTT. Residues: CASSSGTEAFF.

This chain joins TRBV21-1 and TRBJ2-7; the listed D gene, TRBD1, was not tested against the DNA. TRBV21-1 is a listed pseudogene. The CDR3 contains 14 residues. CDR3 sequence (DNA): TGTGCCAGCAGCAATGTACAGGGGGACTACGAGCAGTACTTC. Protein product: CASSNVQGDYEQYF.

CDR3 sequence reads: CASSLAGEGTDTQYF. DNA of the CDR3: TGCGCCAGCAGCTTGGCGGGGGAAGGCACAGATACGCAGTATTTT. The chain combines TRBV5-1 with TRBJ2-3; D is perhaps TRBD2 (6 bases). The CDR3 is 15 residues long. Deletions cut 0 bases from V and 1 base from J, with 9 bases between. Per germline, CDR1 SGHRS and CDR2 YFSETQ.

This chain links TRBV2 with TRBJ1-5; 8 bases are a match to TRBD1. V shed 4 bases, J shed 0 bases, and the junction held 2 bases outside the gene matches. Per the germline V gene, CDR1 is SNHLY and CDR2 is FYNNEI. The CDR3 consists of 15 residues. CDR3 loop: CASSGGQASNQPQHF. The CDR3 DNA is TGTGCCAGCAGTGGGGGACAGGCTAGCAATCAGCCCCAGCATTTT.

This chain connects TRBV10-1 to TRBJ2-2; unclear D gene. V was shortened by 0 bases and J by 6 bases, with 8 bases between the two germline ends. Per germline, CDR1 WNHNN and CDR2 SYGVQD (reference sequence). The CDR3 loop spans 14 amino acids. The CDR3 spells CASSESTTAGELFF. The CDR3 nucleotides are TGCGCCAGCAGTGAGTCCACTACGGCCGGGGAGCTGTTTTTT.

This clone has ten or more counts. The V and J genes are TRBV7-9 and TRBJ1-2; D is ambiguous. Trimming took 0 bases from V and 7 from J, leaving 15 bases between them. Germline V gene lookup returns CDR1 SEHNR and CDR2 FQNEAQ (reference sequence). The CDR3 is 15 residues long. CDR3 nucleotide sequence: TGTGCCAGCAGCTTAGCGCTCCGGGAAGTCGGTGGCTACACCTTC. Amino acid sequence: CASSLALREVGGYTF.